These T cell receptor beta chains were read from a single sample in a study of radiotherapy plus CTLA-4 blockade in lung cancer. Profiling relied on immunoSEQ multiplex PCR, and the TCRdb table lists in-frame clones only, not all of them. The sample yields tens of thousands of clones, 60% to 85% seen once. The specimen comprised peripheral blood, sampled from a patient treated with radiotherapy plus ipilimumab. Every receptor here comes from a human donor with non-small cell lung cancer who had a complete response to radiotherapy plus ipilimumab. Both conserved end residues are part of each CDR3. D genes are given only for firm matches. Clone size is given for some rows only: seen once, a few or many times, or a class if the clone is expanded.

>-|TRBV5-1|-|15|TRBJ2-1
TGCGCCAGCAGCCCGTCTTTGGCCTCCTACAATGAGCAGTTCTTC
CASSPSLASYNEQFF
>-|TRBV4-3|-|16|TRBJ1-2
TGCGCCAGCAGCCAAGTAGCGGCACAGGGCAAGTATGGCTACACCTTC
CASSQVAAQGKYGYTF
>-|TRBV11-2|TRBD1|14|TRBJ1-5
TGTGCCAGCAGCTTACAAGGGGGCAGCCAGCCCCAGCATTTT
CASSLQGGSQPQHF
>-|TRBV4-3|TRBD1|15|TRBJ1-1
TGCGCCAGCAGCCATTGGGGACAGGGGGCCACTGAAGCTTTCTTT
CASSHWGQGATEAFF
>-|TRBV15|-|16|TRBJ1-2
TGTGCCACCAGCAGAGAGGGAGGGAATGTCCTGGGAGGCTACACCTTC
CATSREGGNVLGGYTF
>-|TRBV7-9|-|14|TRBJ2-5
TGTGCCAGCAGCTGGACTTCAGGGGTTGAGACCCAGTACTTC
CASSWTSGVETQYF
>-|TRBV29-1|-|12|TRBJ2-5
TGCAGCGTTGGTAAGGGTTGGGAGACCCAGTACTTC
CSVGKGWETQYF
>-|TRBV5-4|TRBD2|15|TRBJ2-5
TGTGCCAGCAGCTCCCCGGGTCGGGGGCGGGAGGCCCAGTACTTC
CASSSPGRGREAQYF
>-|TRBV5-1|-|14|TRBJ2-1
TGCGCCAGCAGCTTAGGCGGGTCCTACAATGAGCAGTTCTTC
CASSLGGSYNEQFF
>medium-sized|TRBV5-4|TRBD1|13|TRBJ2-7
TGTGCCAGCAGCTTCGGACAGGACTACGAGCAGTACTTC
CASSFGQDYEQYF
>few|TRBV19|-|14|TRBJ1-2
TGTGCCAGTAGTACCCAGGGATTCGGCCATGGCTACACCTTC
CASSTQGFGHGYTF
>-|TRBV6-6|-|13|TRBJ1-1
TGTGCCAGCAGCGCCGACCCGGAGGTTCGGGCTTTCTTT
CASSADPEVRAFF
>-|TRBV5-4|-|12|TRBJ1-1
TGTGCCAGCAGCTTGGTTGGGGGGGTGGCTTTCTTT
CASSLVGGVAFF
>few|TRBV2|-|13|TRBJ2-7
TGTGCCAGCAGCTTGGGACGGGATTACGAGCAGTACTTC
CASSLGRDYEQYF
>once|TRBV11-2|TRBD1|18|TRBJ2-6
TGTGCCAGCAGCTTCCTTGGGACAGGGGGCTCTGGGGCCAACGTCCTGACTTTC
CASSFLGTGGSGANVLTF
>-|TRBV18|-|13|TRBJ1-2
TGTGCCAGCTCTCCCGACGGGAACTATGGCTACACCTTC
CASSPDGNYGYTF
>-|TRBV4-3|TRBD1|14|TRBJ1-2
TGCGCCAGCAGCCGGGACAGGGTGACTAATGGCTACACCTTC
CASSRDRVTNGYTF
>-|TRBV6-1|-|11|TRBJ1-1
TGTGCCAGCCGGACTCTGACTGAAGCTTTCTTT
CASRTLTEAFF
>-|TRBV4-3|-|13|TRBJ2-2
TGCGCCAGCAGCCTGAAGAGAGGCGGGGAGCTGTTTTTT
CASSLKRGGELFF
>-|TRBV4-3|TRBD2|17|TRBJ2-5
TGCGCCAGCAGCCAAGATAGGGCTAGCGGGAGTGGGGAGACCCAGTACTTC
CASSQDRASGSGETQYF
>-|TRBV10-3|-|14|TRBJ1-5
TGTGCCACCGTCGACAACTTAAGCAATCAGCCCCAGCATTTT
CATVDNLSNQPQHF
>-|TRBV7-2|-|14|TRBJ1-2
TGTGCCAGCAGCTCCTCCACAGGGAACTATGGCTACACCTTC
CASSSSTGNYGYTF
>-|TRBV6-1|TRBD1|13|TRBJ2-5
TGTGCCAGCAGTAACGACAGGGAAGAGACCCAGTACTTC
CASSNDREETQYF
>-|TRBV19|TRBD1|14|TRBJ1-5
TGTGCCAGTAGGGACAGGGGTTTCAATCAGCCCCAGCATTTT
CASRDRGFNQPQHF
>-|TRBV7-2|TRBD1|14|TRBJ2-7
TGTGCCAGCAGCCCGGGGACAGTTATCTACGAGCAGTACTTC
CASSPGTVIYEQYF
>-|TRBV2|-|13|TRBJ2-1
TGTGCCAGCAGTGAGGAGGATGGCGGTGAGCAGTTCTTC
CASSEEDGGEQFF
>-|TRBV7-9|-|16|TRBJ2-3
TGTGCCAGCAGCCCCGAGGGGGGAACCTACACAGATGCGCAGTATTTT
CASSPEGGTYTDAQYF
>-|TRBV10-3|TRBD1|12|TRBJ1-2
TGTGCCATCAGGGGACAGGGTGACGGCTACACCTTC
CAIRGQGDGYTF
>-|TRBV7-6|TRBD2|16|TRBJ2-7
TGTGCCAGCAGCCCCGGGGGAGCGGGAAGCTCCTACGAGCAGTACTTC
CASSPGGAGSSYEQYF
>few|TRBV19|-|14|TRBJ1-2
TGTGCCAGTAGTGCCAAGGGACACCTCAAAGGCTACACCTTC
CASSAKGHLKGYTF
>-|TRBV19|TRBD1|18|TRBJ1-1
TGTGCCAGTAGTCCCCGACGCGGGACAGTACCAATGAACACTGAAGCTTTCTTT
CASSPRRGTVPMNTEAFF
>-|TRBV7-8|TRBD1|14|TRBJ2-5
TGTGCCAGCAGCTTGGACAGGGTTCAAGAGACCCAGTACTTC
CASSLDRVQETQYF
>-|TRBV18|-|13|TRBJ2-5
TGTGCCAGCTCACCACGGGTGGGGGAGACCCAGTACTTC
CASSPRVGETQYF
>few|TRBV14|-|16|TRBJ1-1
TGTGCCAGCAGCCAAGATGGGGGGATCATGAACACTGAAGCTTTCTTT
CASSQDGGIMNTEAFF
>-|TRBV6-5|TRBD1|14|TRBJ1-5
TGTGCCAGCAGCATCGGACAGGAGGATCAGCCCCAGCATTTT
CASSIGQEDQPQHF
>-|TRBV7-2|-|12|TRBJ1-2
TGTGCCAGCAGCTTAGGAGGGAGTAGGGGCACCTTC
CASSLGGSRGTF
>-|TRBV27|TRBD2|16|TRBJ2-5
TGTGCCAGCAGTTTCGGTCCCGGGACTAGCGCGGAGACCCAGTACTTC
CASSFGPGTSAETQYF
>-|TRBV10-3|-|15|TRBJ2-1
TGTGCCATCAGTGAGCCTGACATCAATCACAATGAGCAGTTCTTC
CAISEPDINHNEQFF
>-|TRBV6-4|-|14|TRBJ2-3
TGTGCCAGCAGTGATGTGGGAATGTCAGATACGCAGTATTTT
CASSDVGMSDTQYF